A selection of T cell receptor beta chains follows, all from one sample in a study of blood T cell repertoires in COVID-19. Method: immunoSEQ multiplex PCR; TCRdb's copy keeps in-frame clones and lacks some. The sample contains around 130,000 clones, 85% to 90% of which appear only once. The sample was peripheral blood. The receptors derive from a woman aged 50 to 60 with acute or convalescent COVID-19. CDR3s include the opening cysteine and the closing phenylalanine or tryptophan. Each record gives: V gene, J gene, clone size, D gene, CDR3 DNA, CDR3 protein. D genes are given only for firm matches. The listing skips clone size in some rows; elsewhere it reads once, few, many or a size class.

V gene: TRBV9; J gene: TRBJ2-3; clone size: NA; D gene: NA; CDR3 DNA: TGTGCCAGCAGCGTAAGAGGGGGTACAGATACGCAGTATTTT; CDR3 protein: CASSVRGGTDTQYF
V gene: TRBV6-2/TRBV6-3; J gene: TRBJ2-2; clone size: NA; D gene: NA; CDR3 DNA: TGTGCCAGCAGCCCGCCAGGGGTTACCGGGGAGCTGTTTTTT; CDR3 protein: CASSPPGVTGELFF
V gene: TRBV7-2; J gene: TRBJ2-1; clone size: NA; D gene: TRBD1; CDR3 DNA: TGTGCCAGCAGCTCCCGGGACAGGTACAATGAGCAGTTCTTC; CDR3 protein: CASSSRDRYNEQFF
V gene: TRBV6-2/TRBV6-3; J gene: TRBJ2-7; clone size: NA; D gene: TRBD2; CDR3 DNA: TGTGCCAGCAGTTCACTAGCGGGAGGATACGAGCAGTACTTC; CDR3 protein: CASSSLAGGYEQYF
V gene: TRBV7-2; J gene: TRBJ1-6; clone size: NA; D gene: NA; CDR3 DNA: TGTGCCAGCAGCCCCGGAAGGGGAGGATCACCCCTCCACTTT; CDR3 protein: CASSPGRGGSPLHF
V gene: TRBV11-3; J gene: TRBJ1-1; clone size: NA; D gene: NA; CDR3 DNA: TGTGCCAGCAGCTTAGTCCCAGGATCGAACACTGAAGCTTTCTTT; CDR3 protein: CASSLVPGSNTEAFF
V gene: TRBV10-3; J gene: TRBJ1-3; clone size: NA; D gene: NA; CDR3 DNA: TGTGCCATCAGTGAGGGCCTCGCGGGAGGAAACACCATATATTTT; CDR3 protein: CAISEGLAGGNTIYF
V gene: TRBV7-6; J gene: TRBJ2-1; clone size: NA; D gene: NA; CDR3 DNA: TGTGCCAGCAGCTTACCACTAGGAAATGAGCAGTTCTTC; CDR3 protein: CASSLPLGNEQFF
V gene: TRBV6-1; J gene: TRBJ2-1; clone size: NA; D gene: TRBD1; CDR3 DNA: TGTGCCAGCAGTGAACAGGGGGCCTACAATGAGCAGTTCTTC; CDR3 protein: CASSEQGAYNEQFF
V gene: TRBV3-1/TRBV3-2; J gene: TRBJ1-2; clone size: few; D gene: NA; CDR3 DNA: TGTGCCAGCAGCCAAGGGACGGGGAGCGAAAGCTACACCTTC; CDR3 protein: CASSQGTGSESYTF
V gene: TRBV6-5; J gene: TRBJ1-1; clone size: once; D gene: TRBD1; CDR3 DNA: TGTGCCAGCAGGGGATGGACAGGGGGGAACACTGAAGCTTTCTTT; CDR3 protein: CASRGWTGGNTEAFF
V gene: TRBV19; J gene: TRBJ2-7; clone size: once; D gene: TRBD1; CDR3 DNA: TGTGCCAGTAGCCTCACAGGGGGTCTCTCCTACGAGCAGTACTTC; CDR3 protein: CASSLTGGLSYEQYF
V gene: TRBV6-5; J gene: TRBJ1-1; clone size: NA; D gene: TRBD1; CDR3 DNA: TGTGCCAGCAGGGGACAGGGAGAACACTGGGAAGCTTTCTTT; CDR3 protein: CASRGQGEHWEAFF
V gene: TRBV4-3; J gene: TRBJ1-2; clone size: NA; D gene: TRBD1; CDR3 DNA: TGCGCCAGCAGCCCCGCGGGACAGTACTATGGCTACACCTTC; CDR3 protein: CASSPAGQYYGYTF
V gene: TRBV4-3; J gene: TRBJ2-7; clone size: NA; D gene: TRBD2; CDR3 DNA: TGCGCCAGCAGCCTCGGACTAGCGGGAGGGGTCGAGCAGTACTTC; CDR3 protein: CASSLGLAGGVEQYF
V gene: TRBV7-2; J gene: TRBJ2-7; clone size: NA; D gene: NA; CDR3 DNA: TGTGCCAGCAGCTTAGGGCGGGGCTACGAGCAGTACTTC; CDR3 protein: CASSLGRGYEQYF
V gene: TRBV5-6; J gene: TRBJ1-2; clone size: once; D gene: NA; CDR3 DNA: TGTGCCAGCAGCTTGAGCGGGAACTATGGCTACACCTTC; CDR3 protein: CASSLSGNYGYTF
V gene: TRBV5-5; J gene: TRBJ1-1; clone size: NA; D gene: NA; CDR3 DNA: TGTGCCAGCAGCTACCAGGAGGCGCACACTGAAGCTTTCTTT; CDR3 protein: CASSYQEAHTEAFF
V gene: TRBV19; J gene: TRBJ1-2; clone size: NA; D gene: TRBD1; CDR3 DNA: TGTGCCAGTAGTATAAGGGACAGACCCTTCGGCTACACCTTC; CDR3 protein: CASSIRDRPFGYTF
V gene: TRBV12-5; J gene: TRBJ2-1; clone size: NA; D gene: NA; CDR3 DNA: TGTGCTAGTGGTTTGGACGCTGGGGCTTACAATGAGCAGTTCTTC; CDR3 protein: CASGLDAGAYNEQFF
V gene: TRBV3-1/TRBV3-2; J gene: TRBJ2-3; clone size: NA; D gene: NA; CDR3 DNA: TGTGCCAGCAGCCAAGTTCTCGGGGTTCCAGATACGCAGTATTTT; CDR3 protein: CASSQVLGVPDTQYF
V gene: TRBV7-9; J gene: TRBJ2-2; clone size: once; D gene: NA; CDR3 DNA: TGTGCCAGCAGCTCCCAGGGCTTCGGGGAGCTGTTTTTT; CDR3 protein: CASSSQGFGELFF
V gene: TRBV24-1; J gene: TRBJ2-1; clone size: NA; D gene: TRBD2; CDR3 DNA: TGTGCCACCGGCCTAGCGGGGGCCGTCAATGAGCAGTTCTTC; CDR3 protein: CATGLAGAVNEQFF
V gene: TRBV6-5; J gene: TRBJ1-4; clone size: NA; D gene: TRBD1; CDR3 DNA: TGTGCCAGCAGTTGGACAGGAAGAGATAATGAAAAACTGTTTTTT; CDR3 protein: CASSWTGRDNEKLFF
V gene: TRBV7-2; J gene: TRBJ2-2; clone size: NA; D gene: TRBD2; CDR3 DNA: TGTGCCAGCAGCTTCTCCAGCGGGGAGACCGGGGAGCTGTTTTTT; CDR3 protein: CASSFSSGETGELFF
V gene: TRBV4-3; J gene: TRBJ2-3; clone size: NA; D gene: NA; CDR3 DNA: TGCGCCAGCAGCCAAGGGGAAGGGGCAGATACGCAGTATTTT; CDR3 protein: CASSQGEGADTQYF
V gene: TRBV20-1; J gene: TRBJ2-3; clone size: NA; D gene: NA; CDR3 DNA: TGCAGTGCTAGTGTAGGGGGGGCGAGCACAGATACGCAGTATTTT; CDR3 protein: CSASVGGASTDTQYF
V gene: TRBV7-9; J gene: TRBJ1-4; clone size: NA; D gene: NA; CDR3 DNA: TGTGCCAGCAGCTTACGTAATCCTTCAACTAATGAAAAACTGTTTTTT; CDR3 protein: CASSLRNPSTNEKLFF
V gene: TRBV7-2; J gene: TRBJ1-1; clone size: NA; D gene: NA; CDR3 DNA: TGTGCCAGCACCCACCTCGGGGAGGGCACTGAAGCTTTCTTT; CDR3 protein: CASTHLGEGTEAFF
V gene: TRBV19; J gene: TRBJ1-2; clone size: few; D gene: NA; CDR3 DNA: TGTGCCAGTAGTACGGAGGTTGGGTATGGCTACACCTTC; CDR3 protein: CASSTEVGYGYTF
V gene: TRBV19; J gene: TRBJ1-3; clone size: few; D gene: NA; CDR3 DNA: TGTGCCAGTAGTATCTCGCTATCTGGAAACACCATATATTTT; CDR3 protein: CASSISLSGNTIYF
V gene: TRBV5-5; J gene: TRBJ2-3; clone size: few; D gene: NA; CDR3 DNA: TGTGCCAGCAGCTTGGTGGACACGGATTTCGGGCAGTATTTT; CDR3 protein: CASSLVDTDFGQYF
V gene: TRBV2; J gene: TRBJ2-1; clone size: once; D gene: NA; CDR3 DNA: TGTGCCAGCAGCCCTTTCGGAGCCTACAATGAGCAGTTCTTC; CDR3 protein: CASSPFGAYNEQFF
V gene: TRBV7-2; J gene: TRBJ1-2; clone size: NA; D gene: TRBD1; CDR3 DNA: TGTGCCAGCAGCGATACAGGGGCGAACTATGGCTACACCTTC; CDR3 protein: CASSDTGANYGYTF
V gene: TRBV6-2/TRBV6-3; J gene: TRBJ2-7; clone size: NA; D gene: TRBD1; CDR3 DNA: TGTGCCAGCAGTGATGGGACAGGAAGCTCCTACGAGCAGTACTTC; CDR3 protein: CASSDGTGSSYEQYF
V gene: TRBV27; J gene: TRBJ1-1; clone size: NA; D gene: NA; CDR3 DNA: TGTGCCAGCAGTTTAAGGCAGGTTGCCATGAACACTGAAGCTTTCTTT; CDR3 protein: CASSLRQVAMNTEAFF
V gene: TRBV7-9; J gene: TRBJ2-2; clone size: once; D gene: TRBD2; CDR3 DNA: TGTGCCAGCAGCTTAAGCCGCAGAGGAGCGGGGGACACCGGGGAGCTGTTTTTT; CDR3 protein: CASSLSRRGAGDTGELFF
V gene: TRBV18; J gene: TRBJ2-1; clone size: NA; D gene: NA; CDR3 DNA: TGTGCCAGCTCACCAGAGACGGGAGAGGGGAATGAGCAGTTCTTC; CDR3 protein: CASSPETGEGNEQFF
V gene: TRBV5-5; J gene: TRBJ2-2; clone size: NA; D gene: TRBD1; CDR3 DNA: TGTGCCAGCAGCTTTGGGACAGTAAGTCCCGGGGAGCTGTTTTTT; CDR3 protein: CASSFGTVSPGELFF
V gene: TRBV19; J gene: TRBJ1-4; clone size: few; D gene: NA; CDR3 DNA: TGTGCCAGTAGTATCTCAGACCAGGGATTCGGTGAAAAACTGTTTTTT; CDR3 protein: CASSISDQGFGEKLFF
V gene: TRBV7-3; J gene: TRBJ2-1; clone size: NA; D gene: TRBD2; CDR3 DNA: TGTGCCAGCAGCTTAAAGTCGGGGGGGCGCAATGAGCAGTTCTTC; CDR3 protein: CASSLKSGGRNEQFF
V gene: TRBV6-2/TRBV6-3; J gene: TRBJ2-7; clone size: NA; D gene: NA; CDR3 DNA: TGTGCCAGCAGTTCAGGTTTTTCCTACGAGCAGTACTTC; CDR3 protein: CASSSGFSYEQYF
V gene: TRBV27; J gene: TRBJ1-5; clone size: once; D gene: TRBD1; CDR3 DNA: TGTGCCAGCAAACACAGGGGAGGCAATCAGCCCCAGCATTTT; CDR3 protein: CASKHRGGNQPQHF
V gene: TRBV7-6; J gene: TRBJ2-1; clone size: NA; D gene: TRBD2; CDR3 DNA: TGTGCCAGCAGCCCACGTTGGGCTAGCGGGGGGAATGAGCAGTTCTTC; CDR3 protein: CASSPRWASGGNEQFF
V gene: TRBV18; J gene: TRBJ1-1; clone size: NA; D gene: NA; CDR3 DNA: TGTGCCAGCTCACGCTACAGGGTGGAGGACACTGAAGCTTTCTTT; CDR3 protein: CASSRYRVEDTEAFF
V gene: TRBV6-6; J gene: TRBJ2-5; clone size: NA; D gene: NA; CDR3 DNA: TGTGCCAGCAATCGGGACTTTAAAGAGACCCAGTACTTC; CDR3 protein: CASNRDFKETQYF
V gene: TRBV29-1; J gene: TRBJ1-3; clone size: NA; D gene: NA; CDR3 DNA: TGCAGCGTTGTAAATCCCTTCTCTGGAAACACCATATATTTT; CDR3 protein: CSVVNPFSGNTIYF
V gene: TRBV7-2; J gene: TRBJ2-4; clone size: few; D gene: NA; CDR3 DNA: TGTGCCAGCAGCTTAGAAACAGGGTCGACCAAAAACATTCAGTACTTC; CDR3 protein: CASSLETGSTKNIQYF
V gene: TRBV30; J gene: TRBJ1-3; clone size: NA; D gene: TRBD1; CDR3 DNA: TGTGCCTGGAGTGGTGACAGGGGTAAATTTAACACCATATATTTT; CDR3 protein: CAWSGDRGKFNTIYF
V gene: TRBV6-5; J gene: TRBJ1-1; clone size: NA; D gene: NA; CDR3 DNA: TGTGCCAGCAGCTCTACGGGGAACACTGAAGCTTTCTTT; CDR3 protein: CASSSTGNTEAFF
V gene: TRBV7-9; J gene: TRBJ1-1; clone size: NA; D gene: NA; CDR3 DNA: TGTGCCAGCAGCCCCCGTGGGGGGACTGAAGCTTTCTTT; CDR3 protein: CASSPRGGTEAFF
V gene: TRBV10-3; J gene: TRBJ1-1; clone size: few; D gene: NA; CDR3 DNA: TGTGCCACCATTGCTCAGGGCAACACTGAAGCTTTCTTT; CDR3 protein: CATIAQGNTEAFF
V gene: TRBV5-4; J gene: TRBJ2-4; clone size: NA; D gene: TRBD2; CDR3 DNA: TGTGCCAGCAGACCGAGCGGGGGTTCCGACAAAAACATTCAGTACTTC; CDR3 protein: CASRPSGGSDKNIQYF
V gene: TRBV5-6; J gene: TRBJ1-5; clone size: NA; D gene: TRBD1; CDR3 DNA: TGTGCCAGCAGCGAAACGGGACAGGGAAAGAGTCAGCCCCAGCATTTT; CDR3 protein: CASSETGQGKSQPQHF
V gene: TRBV7-2; J gene: TRBJ1-5; clone size: NA; D gene: NA; CDR3 DNA: TGTGCCAGCAGTTTAGTCTTCGGGGTCAATCAGCCCCAGCATTTT; CDR3 protein: CASSLVFGVNQPQHF
V gene: TRBV7-9; J gene: TRBJ1-4; clone size: NA; D gene: NA; CDR3 DNA: TGTGCCAGCAGCGCATCCGGGAGGTCTAATGAAAAACTGTTTTTT; CDR3 protein: CASSASGRSNEKLFF
V gene: TRBV6-4; J gene: TRBJ2-2; clone size: NA; D gene: NA; CDR3 DNA: TGTGCCAGCAAGACAGAAAACACCGGGGAGCTGTTTTTT; CDR3 protein: CASKTENTGELFF
V gene: TRBV3-1/TRBV3-2; J gene: TRBJ2-1; clone size: NA; D gene: TRBD1; CDR3 DNA: TGTGCCAGCAGCCAAGCACCAGGGGGCTACAATGAGCAGTTCTTC; CDR3 protein: CASSQAPGGYNEQFF
V gene: TRBV7-2; J gene: TRBJ2-2; clone size: NA; D gene: TRBD1; CDR3 DNA: TGTGCCAGCAGCTTAGTTAGGGGGACAGAGAACACCGGGGAGCTGTTTTTT; CDR3 protein: CASSLVRGTENTGELFF